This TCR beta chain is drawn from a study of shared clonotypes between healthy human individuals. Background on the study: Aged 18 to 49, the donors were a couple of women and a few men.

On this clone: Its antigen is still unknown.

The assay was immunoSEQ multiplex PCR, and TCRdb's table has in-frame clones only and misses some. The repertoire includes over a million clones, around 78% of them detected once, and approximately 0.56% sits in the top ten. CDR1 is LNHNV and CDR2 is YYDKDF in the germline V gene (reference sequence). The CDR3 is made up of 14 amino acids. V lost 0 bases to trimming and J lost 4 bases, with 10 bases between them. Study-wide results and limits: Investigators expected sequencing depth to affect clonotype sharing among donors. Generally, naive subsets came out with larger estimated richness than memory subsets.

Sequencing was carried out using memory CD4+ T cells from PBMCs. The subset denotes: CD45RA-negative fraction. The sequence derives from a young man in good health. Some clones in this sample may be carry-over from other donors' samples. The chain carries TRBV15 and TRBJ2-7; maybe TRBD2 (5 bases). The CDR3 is CATSRDYPGYEQYF. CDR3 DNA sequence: TGTGCCACCAGCAGAGATTACCCGGGGTACGAGCAGTACTTC.